Following are 9 T cell receptor beta chains from one sample sequenced in a study of T cells after yellow fever vaccination. TCRdb reprocessed the 5' RACE reads via MiXCR and lists one record per CDR3 protein. The sample records over 250,000 distinct CDR3 sequences, over 3.5% being singletons. The sample here was PBMCs, taken 5 days after the yellow fever booster vaccination. The receptors originated from a man younger than 30 who received the YFV17D yellow fever vaccine.

This clonotype was seen only a few times. The genes are TRBV6-2 or TRBV6-3 and TRBJ2-1; 9 nucleotides line up with TRBD2. This CDR3 comprises 15 residues. Germline CDR1 reads MNHEY; CDR2 reads SVGEGT. With 6 bases clipped from V and 5 bases from J, the junction kept 8 bases outside the gene matches. CDR3 DNA: TGTGCCAGCAGAAAGTGGCGGGGGGGACACAATGAGCAGTTCTTC. Its translation is CASRKWRGGHNEQFF.

The chain has TRBV11-2 and TRBJ2-1; the D gene could be TRBD1 or TRBD2 (5 bases each). Germline V gene data show CDR1 as SGHAT and CDR2 as FQNNGV. The V gene lost 5 bases and the J gene lost 7 bases, with 21 bases spanning the gap. The CDR3 runs 16 residues. CDR3 nucleotide sequence: TGTGCCAGCAGCACAAGCACAGGAGGTGGATGGAATGAGCAGTTCTTC. Translating it yields CASSTSTGGGWNEQFF.

The rearrangement links TRBV12-3 or TRBV12-4 to TRBJ1-2, with TRBD1 matching over 7 bases. This CDR3 region has 16 residues. With V trimmed by 6 bases and J by 4 bases, 14 bases remained unmatched. DNA of the CDR3: TGTGCCAGCAGGAGAAGGGACAGCGAGGCTTCCTATGGCTACACCTTC. Translating gives CASRRRDSEASYGYTF.

The chain recombines TRBV12-3 or TRBV12-4 with TRBJ2-3; a possible D gene is TRBD2 (7 bases). With 5 bases removed from V and 2 bases from J, the gap between germline ends came to 20 bases. This CDR3 region has 17 residues. CDR3 in DNA: TGTGCCAGCAGTGGGGGGGGGCTAGCCGACCTCACAGATACGCAGTATTTT. It specifies CASSGGGLADLTDTQYF.

Here the CDR3 DNA reads TGTGCCAGCAGCTTAAGGGGGGGCCTTTCAGATACGCAGTATTTT. This translates into CASSLRGGLSDTQYF. The chain recombines TRBV11-2 with TRBJ2-3; D possibly corresponds to TRBD2 (7 bases). Germline lookup yields CDR1 SGHAT and CDR2 FQNNGV. The CDR3 is 15 amino acids. Trimming removed 2 bases at V and 4 bases at J, with 13 bases between. Filled out from reference TRBV11-2 and TRBJ2-3, the complete variable domain reads EAGVAQSPRYKIIEKRQSVAFWCNPISGHATLYWYQQILGQGPKLLIQFQNNGVVDDSQLPKDRFSAERLKGVDSTLKIQPAKLEDSAVYLCASSLRGGLSDTQYFGPGTRLTVL.

The chain is built from TRBV7-6 and TRBJ2-3, with 7 bases matching TRBD1. The V and J ends lost 1 base and 2 bases, in that order; junction bases with no gene match: 3. The length of the CDR3 is 15 residues. Germline values: CDR1 SGHVS, CDR2 FNYEAQ. The CDR3 region is CASSLDGQDTDTQYF. The CDR3, as DNA: TGTGCCAGCAGCTTAGATGGACAGGACACAGATACGCAGTATTTT.

This clonotype was recorded at least ten times. The chain is built from TRBV5-1 and TRBJ2-7; D is unresolved. The CDR3 length is 14 residues. Trimming left V 0 bases short and J 0 bases short, with 7 bases between. Looked up from germline, CDR1 is SGHRS and CDR2 is YFSETQ. The CDR3: CASSLVGSSYEQYF. The DNA for the CDR3 is TGCGCCAGCAGCTTGGTAGGTAGCTCCTACGAGCAGTACTTC.

To note about this clonotype: This may arise from a read error, as a much more abundant clone is one base away. The rearrangement links TRBV29-1 to TRBJ1-1; D perhaps matches TRBD1 (6 bases). The CDR3 length is 13 residues. Germline-derived CDR1 and CDR2 are SQVTM and ANQGSEA. The CDR3 here is CSVAGGLNTDAFF. The CDR3 DNA reads as TGCAGCGTGGCCGGGGGCCTGAACACTGATGCTTTCTTT.

This clonotype has just a few counts. The chain carries TRBV20-1 and TRBJ2-3; 13 nucleotides match TRBD2. Germline V CDR1 and CDR2: DFQATT, SNEGSKA (reference sequence). CDR3 length equals 17 residues. V shed 0 bases, J shed 2 bases, and the junction held 5 bases outside the gene matches. The chain's CDR3 is CSARDGGLAGHTDTQYF. CDR3 in DNA: TGCAGTGCTAGAGATGGGGGACTAGCGGGACACACAGATACGCAGTATTTT.